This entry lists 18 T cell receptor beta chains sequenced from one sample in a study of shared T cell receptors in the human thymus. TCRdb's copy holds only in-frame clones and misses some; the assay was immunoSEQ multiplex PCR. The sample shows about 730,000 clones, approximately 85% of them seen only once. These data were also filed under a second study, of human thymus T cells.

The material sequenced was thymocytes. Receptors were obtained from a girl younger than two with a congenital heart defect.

CDR3 sequence (DNA): TGTGCCAGCAGCCCTCGACTAGCTGCAGATACGCAGTATTTT. Translation: CASSPRLAADTQYF. The chain couples TRBV5-4 to TRBJ2-3; 7 nucleotides line up with TRBD2. Germline CDR1 is SGHNT and CDR2 is YYREEE (reference sequence). The CDR3 runs to 14 residues. With V trimmed by 4 bases and J by 4 bases, 6 bases remained unmatched.

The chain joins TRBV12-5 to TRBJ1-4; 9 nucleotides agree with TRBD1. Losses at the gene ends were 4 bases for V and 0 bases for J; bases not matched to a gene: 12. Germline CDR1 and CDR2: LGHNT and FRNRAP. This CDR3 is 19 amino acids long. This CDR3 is CASGSGQGSGLATNEKLFF. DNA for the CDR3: TGTGCTAGTGGTTCGGGACAGGGATCGGGCCTGGCAACTAATGAAAAACTGTTTTTT.

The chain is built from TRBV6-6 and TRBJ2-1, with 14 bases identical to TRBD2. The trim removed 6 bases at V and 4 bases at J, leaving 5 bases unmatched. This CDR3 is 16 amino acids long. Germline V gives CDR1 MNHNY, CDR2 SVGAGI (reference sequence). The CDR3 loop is CASSPRTSGGYNEQFF. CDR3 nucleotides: TGTGCCAGCAGCCCAAGGACTAGCGGGGGGTACAATGAGCAGTTCTTC.

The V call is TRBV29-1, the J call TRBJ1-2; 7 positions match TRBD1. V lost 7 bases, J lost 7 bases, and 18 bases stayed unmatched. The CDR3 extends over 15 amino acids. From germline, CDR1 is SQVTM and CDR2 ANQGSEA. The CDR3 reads CSGATGTGAFGGYTF. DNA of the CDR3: TGCAGCGGCGCGACAGGGACTGGAGCGTTTGGTGGCTACACCTTC.

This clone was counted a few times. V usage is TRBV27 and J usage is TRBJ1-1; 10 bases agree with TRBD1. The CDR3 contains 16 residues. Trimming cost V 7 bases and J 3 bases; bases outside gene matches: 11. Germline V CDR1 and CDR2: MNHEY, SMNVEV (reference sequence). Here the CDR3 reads CASTHRTGGSDTEAFF. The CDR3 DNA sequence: TGTGCCAGCACTCATCGGACAGGGGGATCGGACACTGAAGCTTTCTTT.

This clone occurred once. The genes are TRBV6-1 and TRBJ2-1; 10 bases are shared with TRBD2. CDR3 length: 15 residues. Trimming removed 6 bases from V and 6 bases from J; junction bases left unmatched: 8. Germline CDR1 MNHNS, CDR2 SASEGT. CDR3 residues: CASSLAGVRSNEQFF. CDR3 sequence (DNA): TGTGCCAGCAGCCTAGCGGGGGTTCGGTCCAATGAGCAGTTCTTC.

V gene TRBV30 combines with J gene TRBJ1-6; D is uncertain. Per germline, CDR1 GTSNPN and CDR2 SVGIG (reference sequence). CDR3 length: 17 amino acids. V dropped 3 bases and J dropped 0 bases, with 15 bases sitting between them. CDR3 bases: TGTGCCTGGAGAGTGCCTCCCCTAAGCTCCTATAATTCACCCCTCCACTTT. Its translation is CAWRVPPLSSYNSPLHF.

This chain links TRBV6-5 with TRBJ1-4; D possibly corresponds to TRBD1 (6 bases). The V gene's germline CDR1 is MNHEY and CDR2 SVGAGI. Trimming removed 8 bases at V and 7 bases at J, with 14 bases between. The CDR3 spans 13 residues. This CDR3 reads CASSSGVIEKLFF. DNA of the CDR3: TGTGCCAGCTCATCAGGGGTTATTGAAAAACTGTTTTTT.

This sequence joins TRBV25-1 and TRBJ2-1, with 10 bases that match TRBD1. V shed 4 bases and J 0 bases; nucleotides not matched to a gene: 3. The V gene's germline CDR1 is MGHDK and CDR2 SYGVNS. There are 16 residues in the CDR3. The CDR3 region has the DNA TGTGCCAGCAGTGTGGGACAGGGGAGCTCCTACAATGAGCAGTTCTTC. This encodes CASSVGQGSSYNEQFF.

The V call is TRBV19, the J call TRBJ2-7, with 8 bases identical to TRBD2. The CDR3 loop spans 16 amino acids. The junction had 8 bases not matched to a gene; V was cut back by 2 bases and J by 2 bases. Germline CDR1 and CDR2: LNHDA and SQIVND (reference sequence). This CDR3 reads CASSILKSGGPYEQYF. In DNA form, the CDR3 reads TGTGCCAGTAGTATACTCAAGAGCGGGGGTCCCTACGAGCAGTACTTC.

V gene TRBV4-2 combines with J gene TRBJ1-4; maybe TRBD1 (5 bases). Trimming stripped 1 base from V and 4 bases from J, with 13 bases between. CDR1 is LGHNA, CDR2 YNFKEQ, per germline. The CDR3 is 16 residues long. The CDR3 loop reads CASSQGPGPRNEKLFF. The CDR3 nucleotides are TGTGCCAGCAGCCAAGGTCCAGGGCCCCGTAATGAAAAACTGTTTTTT.

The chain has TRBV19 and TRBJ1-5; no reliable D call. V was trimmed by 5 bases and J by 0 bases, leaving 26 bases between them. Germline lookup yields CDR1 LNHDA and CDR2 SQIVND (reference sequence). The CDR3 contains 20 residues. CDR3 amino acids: CASSPYDGGALVYSNQPQHF. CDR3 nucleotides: TGTGCCAGTAGTCCTTATGACGGCGGAGCACTAGTCTATAGCAATCAGCCCCAGCATTTT.

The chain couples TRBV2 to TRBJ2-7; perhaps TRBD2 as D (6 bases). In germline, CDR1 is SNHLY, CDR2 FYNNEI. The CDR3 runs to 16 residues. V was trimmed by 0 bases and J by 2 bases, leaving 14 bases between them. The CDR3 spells CASSEAGGPTTYEQYF. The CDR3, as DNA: TGTGCCAGCAGTGAAGCCGGGGGACCAACGACCTACGAGCAGTACTTC.

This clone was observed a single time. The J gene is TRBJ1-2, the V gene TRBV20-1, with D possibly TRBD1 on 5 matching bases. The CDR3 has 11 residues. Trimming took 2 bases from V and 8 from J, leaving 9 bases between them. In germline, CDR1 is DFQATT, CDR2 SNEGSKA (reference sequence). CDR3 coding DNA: TGCAGTGCTAGAAAAAGACAGGGCTACACCTTC. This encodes CSARKRQGYTF.

For the CDR3, the DNA is TGTGCCAGCTCAGACCGGGATGAGCAGTTCTTC. It yields the protein CASSDRDEQFF. The rearrangement links TRBV18 to TRBJ2-1; the D is unclear. V shed 5 bases and J shed 8 bases, with 7 bases lying between them. The CDR3 runs 11 residues. Germline CDR1 reads KGHSH; CDR2 reads LQKENI.

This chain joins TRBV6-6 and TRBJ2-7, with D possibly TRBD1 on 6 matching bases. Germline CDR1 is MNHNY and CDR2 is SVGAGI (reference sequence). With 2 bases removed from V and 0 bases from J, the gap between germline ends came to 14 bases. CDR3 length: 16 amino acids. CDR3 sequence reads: CASSYGQINVSYEQYF. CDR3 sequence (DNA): TGTGCCAGCAGTTACGGACAGATAAACGTCTCCTACGAGCAGTACTTC.

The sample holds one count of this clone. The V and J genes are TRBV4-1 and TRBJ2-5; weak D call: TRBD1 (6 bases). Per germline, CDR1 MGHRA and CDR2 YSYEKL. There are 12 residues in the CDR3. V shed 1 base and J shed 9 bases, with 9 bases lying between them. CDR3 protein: CASSQGGQAQYF. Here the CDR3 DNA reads TGCGCCAGCAGCCAAGGGGGGCAGGCCCAGTACTTC.

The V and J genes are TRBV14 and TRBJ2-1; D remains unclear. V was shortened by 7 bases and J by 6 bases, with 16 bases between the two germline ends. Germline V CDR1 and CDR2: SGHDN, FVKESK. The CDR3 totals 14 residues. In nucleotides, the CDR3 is TGTGCCAGCACCCCGAGACGGAGTTCCAATGAGCAGTTCTTC. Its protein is CASTPRRSSNEQFF. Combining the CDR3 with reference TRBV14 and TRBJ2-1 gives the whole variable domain EAGVTQFPSHSVIEKGQTVTLRCDPISGHDNLYWYRRVMGKEIKFLLHFVKESKQDESGMPNNRFLAERTGGTYSTLKVQPAELEDSGVYFCASTPRRSSNEQFFGPGTRLTVL.